The 8 T cell receptor beta chains below come from one sample, sequenced in a study of cytomegalovirus exposure and HLA in healthy donors. This table comes from immunoSEQ multiplex PCR, and its TCRdb copy is limited to in-frame clones, with some not included. The table includes 55,000 to 70,000 clones, roughly 94% detected once. Sequenced material: PBMCs. These TCRs come from a man between 18 and 29 years old in good health and CMV-seronegative.

The CDR3 sequence: CASSIVHALGTDKETQYF. In DNA form, the CDR3 reads TGTGCCAGTAGTATAGTCCATGCCCTTGGGACAGACAAAGAGACCCAGTACTTC. The J gene is TRBJ2-5, the V gene TRBV19, with TRBD1 matching over 7 bases. J was trimmed by 3 bases and V by 1 base; bases with no gene match: 14. Per the germline V gene, CDR1 is LNHDA and CDR2 is SQIVND (reference sequence). This CDR3 has 18 residues.

V is TRBV5-4 and J is TRBJ2-2; 7 nucleotides line up with TRBD2. V lost 0 bases and J lost 3; bases outside the gene matches: 5. The CDR3 has 16 amino acids. Germline assignment: CDR1 SGHNT and CDR2 YYREEE (reference sequence). The CDR3, as DNA: TGTGCCAGCAGCTTGGGTTCACGGGGGGACACCGGGGAGCTGTTTTTT. Protein product: CASSLGSRGDTGELFF.

This chain links TRBV4-3 with TRBJ1-2; no definite D call. Germline V lookup: CDR1 LGHNA, CDR2 YSLEER. This CDR3 has 13 amino acids. V was clipped by 2 bases and J by 5 bases, with 9 bases between them. The CDR3 DNA follows: TGCGCCAGCAGCCAAACTGGCGGATATGGCTACACCTTC. Protein product: CASSQTGGYGYTF.

This chain connects TRBV6-4 to TRBJ2-2; 8 nucleotides align to TRBD1. Germline-derived CDR1 and CDR2 are MRHNA and SNTAGT. Trimming removed 6 bases from V and 5 bases from J; junction bases left unmatched: 8. The CDR3 is 15 residues long. CDR3 region: CASSLQGEGTGELFF. In nucleotides, the CDR3 is TGTGCCAGCAGCTTACAGGGGGAAGGGACCGGGGAGCTGTTTTTT.

The gene calls are TRBV19 and TRBJ2-3, with D perhaps matching TRBD2 (6 bases). V lost 3 bases and J lost 1, with 11 bases in between. In germline, CDR1 is LNHDA, CDR2 SQIVND (reference sequence). The CDR3 is 15 residues long. This CDR3 is CASSISGAGTDTQYF. CDR3 DNA sequence: TGTGCCAGTAGTATCTCGGGAGCGGGCACAGATACGCAGTATTTT.

The chain uses TRBV5-1 and TRBJ2-3; TRBD2 might be the D (6 bases). This CDR3 is 15 amino acids long. CDR1 is SGHRS, CDR2 YFSETQ, per germline. V dropped 0 bases and J dropped 7 bases, with 15 bases sitting between them. CDR3 loop: CASSLALADTNTQYF. In DNA form, the CDR3 reads TGCGCCAGCAGCTTGGCACTAGCAGATACCAATACGCAGTATTTT.

Here the CDR3 reads CASSFLSDTQYF. The CDR3 nucleotides are TGTGCCAGCAGCTTTCTCTCAGATACGCAGTATTTT. This chain uses TRBV5-4 with TRBJ2-3; D call uncertain. Trimming pared 2 bases from V and 4 bases from J, leaving 5 bases between. The CDR3 extends over 12 amino acids. Germline loops: CDR1 SGHNT, CDR2 YYREEE (reference sequence).

The V gene is TRBV20-1, the J gene TRBJ1-1; D is ambiguous. Germline loops: CDR1 DFQATT, CDR2 SNEGSKA (reference sequence). CDR3 size: 11 residues. V lost 3 bases, J lost 7 bases, and 9 bases lay in between. CDR3 coding DNA: TGCAGTGCTAGCCCCCGGGGTGAAGCTTTCTTT. Translating it yields CSASPRGEAFF.